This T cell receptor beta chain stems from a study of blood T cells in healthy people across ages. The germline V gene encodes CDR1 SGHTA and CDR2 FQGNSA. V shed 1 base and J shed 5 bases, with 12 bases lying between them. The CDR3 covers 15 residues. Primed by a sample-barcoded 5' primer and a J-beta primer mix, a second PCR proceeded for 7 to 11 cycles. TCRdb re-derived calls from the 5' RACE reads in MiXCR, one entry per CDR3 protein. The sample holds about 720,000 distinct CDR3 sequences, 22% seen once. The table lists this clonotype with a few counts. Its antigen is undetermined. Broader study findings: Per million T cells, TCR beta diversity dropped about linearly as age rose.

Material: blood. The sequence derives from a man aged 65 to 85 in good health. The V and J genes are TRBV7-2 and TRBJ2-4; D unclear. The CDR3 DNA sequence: TGTGCCAGCAGCTTAGATTTGCAGGAAGAAAACATTCAGTACTTC. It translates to CASSLDLQEENIQYF.